This TCR beta chain was captured by sequencing in a study of blood T cells in healthy people across ages. Turning to the study itself: Every two T cells gave about one barcoded beta molecule via template switching.

Then a second PCR, running roughly 6 to 12 cycles, was carried out with a sample-barcoded 5' primer and a J-beta primer mix. All samples gave at least 3 million CDR3-containing paired-end reads. TCRdb reprocessed the 5' RACE reads via MiXCR and lists one record per CDR3 protein. The table records around 800,000 distinct CDR3 sequences, around half of them present only once. As for this clonotype: What it binds is unknown. Mismatch with germline at one junction end may stem from a read error.

Notes on the study in general: Older age coincided with a roughly linear decline in TCR beta diversity per million T cells. Investigators viewed diversity estimates from one million T cells as underestimates, the study reported.

Per germline, CDR1 LGHNA and CDR2 YNFKEQ. The CDR3 is 20 amino acids. Sequenced input: blood. The receptor comes from a man at least 80 years old in good health. V gene TRBV4-2 combines with J gene TRBJ2-1, with TRBD2 matching over 9 bases. The CDR3 is CASSQDARLAALSSYNKQFF. CDR3 DNA: TGTGCCAGCAGCCAAGATGCGAGACTAGCGGCCCTAAGCTCCTACAATAAGCAGTTCTTC.